The entry that follows covers one T cell receptor (beta chain) sequence. This receptor's antigen is unknown. It has no much larger one-base neighbor in the sample; base qualities were not kept. Per the publication, the treatment or condition label means: approximately nine-day PBMC culture with coronavirus spike peptide pools or control peptides (ViraFEST assay). The ViraFEST assay was used in the study, in which antigen-specific T cells were expanded with peptide pools and expanded clonotypes were subsequently identified by TCR sequencing. Positive SARS-CoV-2 PCR tests in the convalescent patients dated from March to December 2020, before Alpha, Beta and Delta variants emerged in the United States. PBMCs were cultured at about 2 million per well in IMDM supplemented with approximately 5.4% human AB serum and about 10 IU/ml IL-2, with about 10 ug/ml peptide pools added. Half of the culture medium was replaced with fresh IL-2-containing medium on days 3 and 7. After roughly 9 days of culture, CD4+ T cells were isolated by negative selection with the EasySep CD4+ T cell isolation kit. Ficoll-Paque Plus gradient centrifugation was used to isolate PBMCs from whole blood, and the isolated PBMCs were then either used fresh or cryopreserved at -140C. Triplicate wells were generally used for each culture condition.

The record originates from a study of vaccination and CD4 T cells after COVID-19 (dated by TCRdb to about 2022). Broadly, across the study: Convalescent patients had a positive SARS-CoV-2 result on nasal swab PCR, and of these patients, some 10 had mild disease and one had severe disease. In the convalescent cohort there were six males and four females, among whom were two Hispanic individuals, seven Caucasians, two Asians and one multiracial person. Participants received two doses of either the Pfizer-BioNTech BNT162b2 vaccine (n=8) or the Moderna mRNA-1273 vaccine (n=2). Post-COVID blood samples were collected from convalescent patients a median of about 92 days after diagnosis, with a range of about 30 to 180 days. The time from the second vaccine dose to post-vaccine blood sampling had a median of roughly 70 days and ranged from about 14 to 241 days. The cultures were stimulated with overlapping spike peptide pools from SARS-CoV-2 and from the common cold coronaviruses HCoV-NL63, HCoV-OC43 and HCoV-229E. As controls, cultures received a CEFX viral epitope pool (the positive control), an HIV-1 Nef peptide pool (the negative control), or no peptide at all. The spike-specific CD4+ TCR repertoire was compared before and after mRNA vaccination in approximately ten COVID-19 convalescent patients and a few infection-naive healthy vaccine recipients. Broader findings and caveats from the paper: The median number of SARS-CoV-2-reactive clonotypes rose from around 21 after infection to a few dozen after vaccination, but the change was not significant. Only a relatively small number of convalescent patients were included in the study, and early timepoints following natural infection were not analyzed. Among convalescent patients, a median roughly 90% of the SARS-CoV-2-reactive clones seen after vaccination appeared only after vaccination, which suggests priming specific to the vaccine. Of the vaccine-specific clones found in convalescent patients, nearly all (304 of 307) were mono-reactive for SARS-CoV-2 spike instead of being cross-reactive with common cold coronaviruses.

Preparation of the library involved PCR. At the Johns Hopkins FTIC core, DNA from the cultured CD4+ T cells underwent TCR sequencing with the Oncomine TCR Beta short-read assay. The QIAamp micro DNA kit was used to extract genomic DNA from the cultured CD4+ T cells. Oncomine TCR Beta libraries from cultured CD4+ T cells were pooled with unique dual indexes and sequenced on an Illumina iSeq 100. Under the source paper's analysis protocol: Non-productive sequences were removed, and CDR3s not starting with C, not ending with F or W, or shorter than 7 amino acids were discarded. The MANAFEST web application was used to identify antigen-specific clonotypes by comparing peptide-stimulated wells against reference wells and other culture wells. To be called positive, a clone needed an FDR below 0.05, an odds ratio above 5, and a productive frequency above 0.1% in at least two of three replicate wells. Clonotypes that were significantly expanded in both SARS-CoV-2 spike wells and at least one common cold coronavirus spike condition were defined as cross-reactive. CDR3 homology was assessed with Levenshtein distances (stringdist) and unrooted phylogenetic trees (ape) in R version 3.6.1. The public reads were reprocessed in TCRdb via fastp at Q25 and MiXCR, keeping in-frame beta chains. Every entry covers one CDR3 protein and lists the most common genes and DNA from its rows. These V and J calls derive from TCRdb rather than the authors' analysis. This sample is represented by 20,000 to 25,000 distinct CDR3 sequences; 40% to 45% of them were singletons. The top ten hold around an eighth of the sample.

Based on the germline V gene, the CDR1 and CDR2 sequences are MGHDK and SYGVNS. At the junction V is shortened by 5 bases and J by 5 bases, with 12 bases in between. The CDR3 sequence holds 14 residues, the cysteine and phenylalanine included. Only the CDR3 DNA stays, 42 bases, in frame from base 1. Sequencing input: CD4+ T cells from blood, cultured in vitro. The sequence is built from TRBV25-1 and TRBJ2-2, with no D gene named confidently. This TCR was recovered from a human donor who had recovered from COVID-19. The DNA reads TGTGCCAGCAGTCAGGACCTCCTAACCGGGGAGCTGTTTTTT. It encodes CASSQDLLTGELFF.